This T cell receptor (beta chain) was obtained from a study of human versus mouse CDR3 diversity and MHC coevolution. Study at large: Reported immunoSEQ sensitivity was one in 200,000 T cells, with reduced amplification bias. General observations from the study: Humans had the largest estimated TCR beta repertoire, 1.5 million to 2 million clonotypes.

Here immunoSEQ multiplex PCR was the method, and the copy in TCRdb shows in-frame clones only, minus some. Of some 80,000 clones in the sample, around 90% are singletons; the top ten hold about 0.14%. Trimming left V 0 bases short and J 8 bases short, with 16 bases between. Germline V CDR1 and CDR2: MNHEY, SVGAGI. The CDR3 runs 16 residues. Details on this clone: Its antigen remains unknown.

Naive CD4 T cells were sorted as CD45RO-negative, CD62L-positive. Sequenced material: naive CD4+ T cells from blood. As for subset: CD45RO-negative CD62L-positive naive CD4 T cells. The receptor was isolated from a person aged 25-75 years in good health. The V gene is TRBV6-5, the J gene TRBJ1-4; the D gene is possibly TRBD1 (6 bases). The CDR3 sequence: CASSYSFQGPGEKLFF. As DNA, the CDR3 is TGTGCCAGCAGTTACTCGTTCCAGGGGCCGGGCGAAAAACTGTTTTTT.